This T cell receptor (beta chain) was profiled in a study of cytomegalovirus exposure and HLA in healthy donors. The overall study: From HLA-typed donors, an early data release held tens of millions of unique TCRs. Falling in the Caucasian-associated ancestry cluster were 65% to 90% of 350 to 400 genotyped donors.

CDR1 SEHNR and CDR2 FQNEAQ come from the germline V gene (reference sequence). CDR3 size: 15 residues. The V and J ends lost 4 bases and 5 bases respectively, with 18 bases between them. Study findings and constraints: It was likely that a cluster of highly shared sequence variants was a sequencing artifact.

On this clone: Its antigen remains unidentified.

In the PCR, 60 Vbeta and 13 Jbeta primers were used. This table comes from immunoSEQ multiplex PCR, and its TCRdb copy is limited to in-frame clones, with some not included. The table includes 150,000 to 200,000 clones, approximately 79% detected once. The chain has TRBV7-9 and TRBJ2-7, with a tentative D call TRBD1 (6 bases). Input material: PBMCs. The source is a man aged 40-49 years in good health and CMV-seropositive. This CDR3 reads CASSYLRDRLDEQYF. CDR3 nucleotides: TGTGCCAGCAGCTATCTTCGAGACAGGCTCGACGAGCAGTACTTC.